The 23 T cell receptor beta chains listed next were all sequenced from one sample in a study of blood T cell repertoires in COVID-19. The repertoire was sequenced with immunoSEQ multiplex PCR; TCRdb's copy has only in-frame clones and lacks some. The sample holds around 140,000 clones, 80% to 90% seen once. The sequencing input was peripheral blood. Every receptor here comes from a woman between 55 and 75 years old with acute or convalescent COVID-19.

CDR3 sequence: CASSTPSGGELEAFF. As DNA, the CDR3 is TGCGCCAGCAGTACCCCGTCAGGGGGAGAGTTGGAAGCTTTCTTT. The chain joins TRBV10-1 to TRBJ1-1; 7 nucleotides align to TRBD1. J gave up 8 bases and V 5 bases, and 14 bases lay outside the gene matches. The CDR3 is 15 residues long. Germline V lookup: CDR1 WNHNN, CDR2 SYGVQD (reference sequence).

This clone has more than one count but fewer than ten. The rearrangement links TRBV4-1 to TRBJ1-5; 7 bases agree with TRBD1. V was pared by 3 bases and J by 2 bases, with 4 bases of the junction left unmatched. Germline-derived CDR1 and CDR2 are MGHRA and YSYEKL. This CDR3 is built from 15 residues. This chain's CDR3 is CASSHLGTGNQPQHF. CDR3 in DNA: TGCGCCAGCAGCCACCTCGGGACAGGCAATCAGCCCCAGCATTTT.

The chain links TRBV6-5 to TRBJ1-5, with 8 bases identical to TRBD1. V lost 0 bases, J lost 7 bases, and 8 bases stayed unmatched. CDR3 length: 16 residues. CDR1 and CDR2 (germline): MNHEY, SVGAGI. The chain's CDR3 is CASSYSGQAYGQPQHF. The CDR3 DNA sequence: TGTGCCAGCAGTTACTCGGGACAGGCGTATGGCCAGCCCCAGCATTTT.

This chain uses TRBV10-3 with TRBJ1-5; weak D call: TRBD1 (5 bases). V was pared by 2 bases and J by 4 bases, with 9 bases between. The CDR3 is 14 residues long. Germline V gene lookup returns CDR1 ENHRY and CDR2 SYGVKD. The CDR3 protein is CAISEPTVNQPQHF. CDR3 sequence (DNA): TGTGCCATCAGTGAGCCGACAGTGAATCAGCCCCAGCATTTT.

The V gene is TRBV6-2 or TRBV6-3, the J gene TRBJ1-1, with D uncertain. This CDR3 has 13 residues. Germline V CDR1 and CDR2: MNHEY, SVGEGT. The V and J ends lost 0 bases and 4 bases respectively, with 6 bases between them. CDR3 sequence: CASSYSMSTEAFF. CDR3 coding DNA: TGTGCCAGCAGTTACTCTATGTCCACTGAAGCTTTCTTT.

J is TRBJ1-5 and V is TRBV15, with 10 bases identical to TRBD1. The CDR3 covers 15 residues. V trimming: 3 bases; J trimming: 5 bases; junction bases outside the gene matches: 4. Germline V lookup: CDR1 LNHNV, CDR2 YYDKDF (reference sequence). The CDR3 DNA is TGTGCCACCAGCAGCCGGACAGGGGGTGATCAGCCCCAGCATTTT. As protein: CATSSRTGGDQPQHF.

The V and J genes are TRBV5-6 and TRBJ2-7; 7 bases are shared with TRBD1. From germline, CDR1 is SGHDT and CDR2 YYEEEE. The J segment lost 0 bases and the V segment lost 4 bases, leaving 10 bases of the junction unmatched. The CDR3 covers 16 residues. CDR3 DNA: TGTGCCAGCAGCACGGGTCCGGGACAGACCTCCTACGAGCAGTACTTC. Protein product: CASSTGPGQTSYEQYF.

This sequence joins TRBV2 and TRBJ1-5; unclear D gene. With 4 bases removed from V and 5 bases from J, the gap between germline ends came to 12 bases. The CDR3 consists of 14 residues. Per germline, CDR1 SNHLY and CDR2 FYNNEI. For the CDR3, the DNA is TGTGCCAGCAGTGTAGTGTTAGCAGATCAGCCCCAGCATTTT. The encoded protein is CASSVVLADQPQHF.

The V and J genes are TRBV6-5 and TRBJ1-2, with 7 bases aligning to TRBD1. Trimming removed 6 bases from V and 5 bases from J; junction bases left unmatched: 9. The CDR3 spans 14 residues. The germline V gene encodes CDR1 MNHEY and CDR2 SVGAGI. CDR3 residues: CASSGATGSYGYTF. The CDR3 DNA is TGTGCCAGCAGCGGAGCGACAGGGAGTTATGGCTACACCTTC.

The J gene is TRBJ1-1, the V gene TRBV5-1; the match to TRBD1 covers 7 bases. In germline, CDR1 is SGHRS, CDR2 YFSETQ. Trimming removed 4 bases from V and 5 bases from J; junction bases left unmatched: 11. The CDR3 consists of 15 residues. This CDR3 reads CASSGTGAMGTEAFF. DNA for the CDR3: TGCGCCAGCAGCGGAACAGGGGCTATGGGGACTGAAGCTTTCTTT.

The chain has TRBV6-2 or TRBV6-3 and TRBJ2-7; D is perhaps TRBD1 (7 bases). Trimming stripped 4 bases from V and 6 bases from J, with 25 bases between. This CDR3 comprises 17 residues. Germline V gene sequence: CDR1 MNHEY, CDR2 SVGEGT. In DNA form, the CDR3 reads TGTGCCAGCAGTTTTCCTGCCCTGGCAGGGGGGCTTCTCGAGCAGTACTTC. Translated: CASSFPALAGGLLEQYF.

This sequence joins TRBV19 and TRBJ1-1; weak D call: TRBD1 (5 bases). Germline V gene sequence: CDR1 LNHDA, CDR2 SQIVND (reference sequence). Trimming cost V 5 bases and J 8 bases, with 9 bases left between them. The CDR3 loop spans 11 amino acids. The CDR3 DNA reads TGTGCCAGTAGTTGGGGCCCCGAAGCTTTCTTT. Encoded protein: CASSWGPEAFF.

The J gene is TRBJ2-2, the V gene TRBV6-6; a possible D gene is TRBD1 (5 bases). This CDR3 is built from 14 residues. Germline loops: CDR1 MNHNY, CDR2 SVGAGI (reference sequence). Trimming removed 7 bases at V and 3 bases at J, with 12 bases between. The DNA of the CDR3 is TGTGCCAGCACTGGGCAGGGTTACACCGGGGAGCTGTTTTTT. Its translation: CASTGQGYTGELFF.

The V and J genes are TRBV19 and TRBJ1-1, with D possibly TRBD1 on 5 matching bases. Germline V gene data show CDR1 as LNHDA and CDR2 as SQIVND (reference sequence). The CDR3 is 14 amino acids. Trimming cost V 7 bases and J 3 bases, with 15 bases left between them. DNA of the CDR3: TGTGCCAGTACGGGGGTAGGGTGGTACACTGAAGCTTTCTTT. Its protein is CASTGVGWYTEAFF.

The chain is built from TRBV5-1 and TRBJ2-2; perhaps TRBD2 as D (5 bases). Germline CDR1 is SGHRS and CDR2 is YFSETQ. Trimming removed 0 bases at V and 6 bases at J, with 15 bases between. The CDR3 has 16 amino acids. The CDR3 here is CASSLDSGSRSGELFF. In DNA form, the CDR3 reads TGCGCCAGCAGCTTGGATTCGGGAAGTCGGTCCGGGGAGCTGTTTTTT.

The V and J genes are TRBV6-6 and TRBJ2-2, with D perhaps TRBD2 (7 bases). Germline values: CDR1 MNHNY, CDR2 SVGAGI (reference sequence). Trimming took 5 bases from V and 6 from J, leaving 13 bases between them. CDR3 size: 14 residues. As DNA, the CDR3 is TGTGCCAGCAGTCGAGGGGGGGTGTCCGGGGAGCTGTTTTTT. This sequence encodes CASSRGGVSGELFF.

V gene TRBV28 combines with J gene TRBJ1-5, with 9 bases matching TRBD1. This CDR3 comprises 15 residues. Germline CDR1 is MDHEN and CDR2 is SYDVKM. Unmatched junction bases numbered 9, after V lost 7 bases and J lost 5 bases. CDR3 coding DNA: TGTGCCAGCACCTCACCGGGACAGGGATATCAGCCCCAGCATTTT. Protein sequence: CASTSPGQGYQPQHF. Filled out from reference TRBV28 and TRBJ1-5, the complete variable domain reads DVKVTQSSRYLVKRTGEKVFLECVQDMDHENMFWYRQDPGLGLRLIYFSYDVKMKEKGDIPEGYSVSREKKERFSLILESASTNQTSMYLCASTSPGQGYQPQHFGDGTRLSIL.

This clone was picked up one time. The CDR3 nucleotides read TGTGCCAGCAGCCCGGGAGGACTCAATCAGCCCCAGCATTTT. Its translation is CASSPGGLNQPQHF. This chain connects TRBV7-9 to TRBJ1-5; D is uncertain. V was clipped by 5 bases and J by 3 bases, with 11 bases between them. CDR3 length: 14 residues. The germline V gene has CDR1 SEHNR and CDR2 FQNEAQ (reference sequence). Variable domain in full (rest from reference TRBV7-9 and TRBJ1-5): DTGVSQNPRHKITKRGQNVTFRCDPISEHNRLYWYRQTLGQGPEFLTYFQNEAQLEKSRLLSDRFSAERPKGSFSTLEIQRTEQGDSAMYLCASSPGGLNQPQHFGDGTRLSIL.

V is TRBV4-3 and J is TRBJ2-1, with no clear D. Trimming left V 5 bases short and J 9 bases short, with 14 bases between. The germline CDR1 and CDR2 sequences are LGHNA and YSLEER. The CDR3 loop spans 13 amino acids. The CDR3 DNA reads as TGCGCCAGCAGCACCCGATCCCTTAGTGAGCAGTTCTTC. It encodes CASSTRSLSEQFF.

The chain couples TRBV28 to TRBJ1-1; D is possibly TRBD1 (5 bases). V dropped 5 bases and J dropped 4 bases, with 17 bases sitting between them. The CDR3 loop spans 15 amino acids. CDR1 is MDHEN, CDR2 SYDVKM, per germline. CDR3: CASSPTRGGITEAFF. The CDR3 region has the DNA TGTGCCAGCAGTCCCACGAGGGGAGGTATCACTGAAGCTTTCTTT.

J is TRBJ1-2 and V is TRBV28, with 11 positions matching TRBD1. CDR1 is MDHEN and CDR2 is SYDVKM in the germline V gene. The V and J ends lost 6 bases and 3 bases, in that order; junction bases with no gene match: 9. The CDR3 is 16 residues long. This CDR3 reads CASRRTLGQGDYGYTF. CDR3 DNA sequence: TGTGCCAGCAGACGAACTTTGGGACAGGGGGACTATGGCTACACCTTC.

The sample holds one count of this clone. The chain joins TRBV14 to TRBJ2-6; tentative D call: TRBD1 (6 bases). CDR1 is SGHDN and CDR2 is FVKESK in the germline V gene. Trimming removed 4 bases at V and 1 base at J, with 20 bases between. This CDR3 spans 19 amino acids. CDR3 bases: TGTGCCAGCAGCCCCCGGGACACCCTCTACTTTTCTGGGGCCAACGTCCTGACTTTC. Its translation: CASSPRDTLYFSGANVLTF.

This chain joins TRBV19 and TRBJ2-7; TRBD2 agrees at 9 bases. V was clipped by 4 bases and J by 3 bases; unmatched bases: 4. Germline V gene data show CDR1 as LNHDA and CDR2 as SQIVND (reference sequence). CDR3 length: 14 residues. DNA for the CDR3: TGTGCCAGTAGTAGGACTAGCGCCTACTACGAGCAGTACTTC. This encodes CASSRTSAYYEQYF.